Shown below are 6 T cell receptor beta chains from a single sample sequenced in a study of blood T cells in healthy people across ages. It was with a sample-barcoded 5' primer and a J-beta primer mix that a second PCR of about 6 to 12 cycles was run. One entry per CDR3 protein results from TCRdb running MiXCR on the 5' RACE reads. The sample carries 850,000 or so distinct CDR3 sequences, more than 25% recorded once. The sample was blood. Every receptor here comes from a woman at least 80 years old in good health.

This clonotype came up many times. The V call is TRBV7-2, the J call TRBJ2-1; possible D gene TRBD2, 6 bases. The CDR3 loop spans 17 amino acids. Germline-derived CDR1 and CDR2 are SGHTA and FQGNSA. V was trimmed by 4 bases and J by 14 bases, leaving 30 bases between them. DNA for the CDR3: TGTGCCAGCAGCTCGATCTCCGGGACTCCCCCGAGGAGTTCGAAGTTCTTC. Translated: CASSSISGTPPRSSKFF.

The chain recombines TRBV6-2 or TRBV6-3 with TRBJ1-1; 10 bases are a match to TRBD1. This CDR3 has 14 residues. The germline V gene encodes CDR1 MNHEY and CDR2 SVGEGT. With V trimmed by 5 bases and J by 6 bases, 6 bases remained unmatched. CDR3 coding DNA: TGTGCCAGCAGTAGACAGGGGGCTGGGGCTGAAGCTTTCTTT. It translates to CASSRQGAGAEAFF.

This clonotype showed up just a few times. V and J are TRBV6-2 or TRBV6-3 and TRBJ2-2; tentatively, D is TRBD1 or TRBD2 (5 bases each). CDR1 is MNHEY, CDR2 SVGEGT, per germline. The CDR3 spans 14 residues. Trimming shortened V by 2 bases and J by 8 bases, and 12 bases separated the two germline ends. CDR3 in amino acids: CASSYRRGRGELFF. CDR3 sequence (DNA): TGTGCCAGCAGTTACCGCCGGGGCAGGGGGGAGCTGTTTTTT.

This clonotype appeared once. J is TRBJ2-2 and V is TRBV10-2, with D possibly TRBD1 on 5 matching bases. Germline CDR1 and CDR2: WSHSY and SAAADI. V gave up 7 bases and J gave up 3 bases, with 15 bases separating them. This CDR3 region has 15 residues. CDR3 sequence reads: CASKTARSDTGELFF. DNA of the CDR3: TGCGCCAGCAAGACAGCCCGAAGTGACACCGGGGAGCTGTTTTTT.

The count of this clonotype is one. At one of its ends the junction is not consistent with the germline gene, which may arise from a read error. This sequence joins TRBV4-1 and TRBJ2-1; possible D gene TRBD2, 6 bases. Germline lookup yields CDR1 MGHRA and CDR2 YSYEKL. CDR3 length: 20 amino acids. In nucleotides, the CDR3 is TGCGCCCGCAGCCGCACGTGGCGGGACGAAGAATTCGTCTCCTACAATGAGCAGTTCTTC. Translated, it gives CARSRTWRDEEFVSYNEQFF.

With respect to this clonotype: This may be a read error, as it is one base from a much larger clone. The chain links TRBV12-3 or TRBV12-4 to TRBJ1-2; 7 bases map to TRBD1. This CDR3 comprises 14 residues. CDR3 amino acids: CASSFRGGNYRYTF. The CDR3 DNA reads as TGTGCCAGCAGTTTCAGGGGGGGTAACTATCGCTACACCTTC.